The entry below gives a single T cell receptor beta chain sequence along with its context. The data were obtained in a study of CD8 T cells in Susac syndrome. RNA, at roughly 0.45 to 1 ug, was reverse transcribed with random hexamers. Using its own MiXCR run on the immunoSEQ multiplex PCR reads, TCRdb lists one record per CDR3 protein. In the table there are 140,000 to 150,000 distinct CDR3 sequences, roughly 95% of which are singletons. V lost 0 bases, J lost 9 bases, and 11 bases stayed unmatched. The CDR3 spans 15 residues. CDR1 and CDR2 from the germline V gene are DFQATT and SNEGSKA (reference sequence).

Input material: CD4+ T cells from PBMCs. The V call is TRBV20-1, the J call TRBJ2-1; TRBD2 matches 7 bases. The sequence came from a human donor with multiple sclerosis. CDR3 DNA: TGCAGTGCTAGAGATCAAGGCGGGAGCTTGAGTGAGCAGTTCTTC. It specifies CSARDQGGSLSEQFF.